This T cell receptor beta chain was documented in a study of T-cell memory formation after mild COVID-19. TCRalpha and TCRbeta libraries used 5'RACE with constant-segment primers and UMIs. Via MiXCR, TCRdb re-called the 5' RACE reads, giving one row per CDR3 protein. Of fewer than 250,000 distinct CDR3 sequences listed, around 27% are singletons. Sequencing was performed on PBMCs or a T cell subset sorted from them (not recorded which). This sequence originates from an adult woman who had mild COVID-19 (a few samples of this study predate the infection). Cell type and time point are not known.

The CDR3 nucleotides are TGTGCCAGCAGCGTTTATGGTCGGGGACCTAATGACTACGAGCAGTACTTC. This translates into CASSVYGRGPNDYEQYF. This sequence joins TRBV7-9 and TRBJ2-7; D is possibly TRBD1 or TRBD2 (5 bases each). CDR3 size: 17 residues. Trimming took 5 bases from V and 3 from J, leaving 23 bases between them. Germline-derived CDR1 and CDR2 are SEHNR and FQNEAQ (reference sequence).